The 27 T cell receptor beta chains given below trace back to one sample, sequenced in a study of T cells in Graves' hyperthyroidism and ophthalmopathy. TCR beta CDR3 regions were amplified from RNA transcripts. A first-round RT-PCR of the TCR CDR3 used the HTBI primer set. TCRdb reanalysed the multiplex PCR reads using MiXCR and keeps one entry per CDR3 protein. The table has over 650,000 distinct CDR3 sequences, 16% seen once; the top ten hold around 7.7%. Specimen: blood. These TCRs come from a man younger than 35 with Graves' hyperthyroidism.

This clonotype was counted a few times. The rearrangement links TRBV7-2 to TRBJ2-7, with TRBD2 identical over 7 bases. Germline loops: CDR1 SGHTA, CDR2 FQGNSA. This CDR3 is built from 14 residues. The junction had 7 bases not matched to a gene; V was cut back by 6 bases and J by 2 bases. For the CDR3, the DNA is TGTGCCAGCAGGCCCCTCCGGGAGGCCTACGAGCAGTACTTC. Protein product: CASRPLREAYEQYF.

This clonotype was recorded many times. The chain uses TRBV12-3 or TRBV12-4 and TRBJ2-1; TRBD1 matches 8 bases. The CDR3 is made up of 18 amino acids. V lost 5 bases, J lost 4 bases, and 16 bases stayed unmatched. The CDR3 DNA follows: TGTGCCAGCAGTACCGGACAGGGAAATAAAGCCCTTTACAATGAGCAGTTCTTC. Its translation: CASSTGQGNKALYNEQFF.

This clonotype has a count of ten or more. This CDR3 reads CASSLGYAPGQETQYF. As DNA, the CDR3 is TGTGCCAGCAGCTTAGGTTATGCGCCGGGACAAGAGACCCAGTACTTC. The chain joins TRBV11-2 to TRBJ2-5, with a tentative D call TRBD2 (5 bases). This CDR3 region has 16 residues. V lost 1 base, J lost 2 bases, and 14 bases lay in between. Germline CDR1 SGHAT, CDR2 FQNNGV.

This clonotype was recorded many times. The chain joins TRBV20-1 to TRBJ2-4; TRBD2 agrees at 13 bases. This CDR3 has 15 amino acids. Trimming at V came to 1 base and at J to 7 bases, leaving 4 bases not matched to a gene. Germline V gene sequence: CDR1 DFQATT, CDR2 SNEGSKA (reference sequence). The CDR3 DNA is TGCAGTGCTAGAGGGATACTAGCGGGGGGGAACATTCAGTACTTC. This sequence encodes CSARGILAGGNIQYF.

This clonotype has ten or more counts. This chain connects TRBV6-1 to TRBJ2-3; D remains ambiguous. Germline V gives CDR1 MNHNS, CDR2 SASEGT. The CDR3 totals 15 residues. Trimming removed 5 bases from V and 0 bases from J, with 12 bases in between. CDR3 nucleotides: TGTGCCAGCAGTTTTATGAACGGGAGCACAGATACGCAGTATTTT. Amino acid sequence: CASSFMNGSTDTQYF.

This clonotype was detected ten times or more. The chain links TRBV6-1 to TRBJ1-1; maybe TRBD1 (5 bases). V shed 2 bases and J shed 4 bases, with 5 bases lying between them. The length of the CDR3 is 12 residues. The germline V gene encodes CDR1 MNHNS and CDR2 SASEGT. As DNA, the CDR3 is TGTGCCAGCAGTGAAAGGGGCACTGAAGCTTTCTTT. It encodes CASSERGTEAFF.

V usage is TRBV2 and J usage is TRBJ2-3, with no clear D. This CDR3 is 15 amino acids long. Trimming stripped 1 base from V and 2 bases from J, with 10 bases between. Germline V gene data show CDR1 as SNHLY and CDR2 as FYNNEI. The CDR3 nucleotides are TGTGCCAGCAGTGAAGAGGGTATTTACACAGATACGCAGTATTTT. It encodes CASSEEGIYTDTQYF.

This clonotype showed up just a few times. This clone may be a read error of a much larger clone one base away. The chain combines TRBV11-2 with TRBJ2-1; D is unclear. Trimming took 8 bases from V and 5 from J, leaving 13 bases between them. The CDR3 sequence is 13 residues long. CDR1 and CDR2 (germline): SGHAT, FQNNGV. The CDR3 here is CASAVGWDNEQFF. CDR3 nucleotides: TGTGCCAGCGCCGTCGGGTGGGACAATGAGCAGTTCTTC.

The table lists this clonotype with many counts. The chain couples TRBV6-5 to TRBJ2-1; unclear D gene. Looked up from germline, CDR1 is MNHEY and CDR2 is SVGAGI. V was cut by 5 bases and J by 0 bases, with 17 bases left in between. There are 17 residues in the CDR3. The CDR3 DNA sequence: TGTGCCAGCAGTACTGGTGAGGCCGAGAGCTCCTACAATGAGCAGTTCTTC. Translated: CASSTGEAESSYNEQFF.

DNA for the CDR3: TGTGCCAGCAGTTCTAGGGGGCTGTATGGCTACACCTTC. This sequence encodes CASSSRGLYGYTF. V is TRBV28 and J is TRBJ1-2; 7 bases agree with TRBD1. V shed 4 bases, J shed 5 bases, and the junction held 4 bases outside the gene matches. Germline V gene sequence: CDR1 MDHEN, CDR2 SYDVKM. The CDR3 runs to 13 residues.

The chain recombines TRBV4-1 with TRBJ2-7, with TRBD1 as a possible D gene (6 bases). The V end was cut by 6 bases, the J end by 4 bases, with 19 bases between. The CDR3 covers 15 residues. Germline loops: CDR1 MGHRA, CDR2 YSYEKL. CDR3: CASRRRQVQVYEQYF. The CDR3, as DNA: TGCGCCAGCAGGCGCAGACAGGTGCAGGTGTACGAGCAGTACTTC.

There are many counts of this clonotype. V gene TRBV18 combines with J gene TRBJ1-5, with D perhaps TRBD1 (6 bases). The CDR3 runs 16 residues. Trimming removed 0 bases from V and 4 bases from J, with 13 bases in between. The germline V gene has CDR1 KGHSH and CDR2 LQKENI. CDR3 DNA sequence: TGTGCCAGCTCACCACCGAGGGGGGTCGGGAATCAGCCCCAGCATTTT. Protein sequence: CASSPPRGVGNQPQHF.

The chain combines TRBV4-1 with TRBJ2-5; TRBD2 is a possible D gene (5 bases). CDR3 length equals 14 residues. V gave up 2 bases and J gave up 0 bases, with 7 bases separating them. The germline V gene has CDR1 MGHRA and CDR2 YSYEKL. The CDR3: CASSQPGDQETQYF. DNA for the CDR3: TGCGCCAGCAGCCAACCCGGGGACCAAGAGACCCAGTACTTC.

This clonotype was seen repeatedly, ten times or more. The V and J genes are TRBV27 and TRBJ2-1; TRBD2 matches at 7 bases. The CDR3 contains 16 residues. V shed 0 bases, J shed 4 bases, and the junction held 6 bases outside the gene matches. The germline V gene has CDR1 MNHEY and CDR2 SMNVEV (reference sequence). CDR3 bases: TGTGCCAGCAGTTTATCGCGGGAGCGGATATACAATGAGCAGTTCTTC. It specifies CASSLSRERIYNEQFF.

This clonotype has only one observation. CDR3 sequence (DNA): TGCAGTGCCGAGTTACATCGCTCCTACAATGAGCAGTTCTTC. Amino acids: CSAELHRSYNEQFF. This sequence joins TRBV20-1 and TRBJ2-1; D is ambiguous. With 6 bases removed from V and 0 bases from J, the gap between germline ends came to 12 bases. The CDR3 covers 14 residues. The germline V gene encodes CDR1 DFQATT and CDR2 SNEGSKA (reference sequence).

This clonotype was seen a few times. The rearrangement uses TRBV7-9 and TRBJ2-1, with D perhaps matching TRBD1 or TRBD2 (5 bases each). The CDR3 spans 16 residues. The germline V and J ends were trimmed by 5 bases and 6 bases, with 20 bases remaining between them. The germline V gene encodes CDR1 SEHNR and CDR2 FQNEAQ (reference sequence). The CDR3 nucleotides read TGTGCCAGCAGCCGGGCGGTCTCCGGGACGGGCAATGAGCAGTTCTTC. It is translated as CASSRAVSGTGNEQFF.

Ten or more counts support this clonotype. V usage is TRBV2 and J usage is TRBJ2-7; 8 bases map to TRBD1. Trimming at V came to 0 bases and at J to 4 bases, leaving 2 bases not matched to a gene. This CDR3 spans 14 amino acids. Per germline, CDR1 SNHLY and CDR2 FYNNEI. CDR3 loop: CASSEAGTGYEQYF. The CDR3 DNA reads TGTGCCAGCAGTGAAGCTGGGACAGGTTACGAGCAGTACTTC.

This clonotype was detected only a few times. This sequence joins TRBV24-1 and TRBJ2-3; D unresolved. CDR1 and CDR2 (germline): KGHDR, SFDVKD. The CDR3 has 15 residues. The ends were cut back, 9 bases at V and 3 bases at J, with 18 bases in the middle. The chain's CDR3 is CATSRTLKDTDTQYF. The CDR3 DNA reads TGTGCCACCTCGAGGACCCTAAAGGATACAGATACGCAGTATTTT.

The rearrangement uses TRBV10-3 and TRBJ2-5; TRBD1 aligns across 8 bases. Germline trimming cut 4 bases from V and 5 bases from J; bases unmatched to any gene: 0. Germline CDR1 reads ENHRY; CDR2 reads SYGVKD. The CDR3 runs 12 residues. The CDR3: CAISGQGETQYF. Written as DNA, the CDR3 is TGTGCCATCAGTGGACAGGGGGAGACCCAGTACTTC.

This clonotype has a single count. V usage is TRBV30 and J usage is TRBJ2-5, with D possibly being TRBD1 (6 bases). The V gene lost 2 bases and the J gene lost 7 bases, with 11 bases spanning the gap. This CDR3 is built from 12 residues. CDR1 GTSNPN and CDR2 SVGIG come from the germline V gene (reference sequence). The CDR3 bases are TGTGCCTGGAGTATACCGACAGGGACCCAGTACTTC. Translating it yields CAWSIPTGTQYF.

At least ten counts were recorded for this clonotype. This rearrangement joins TRBV12-3 or TRBV12-4 to TRBJ1-5, with D possibly matching TRBD1 (5 bases). This CDR3 has 12 amino acids. V lost 3 bases to trimming and J lost 7 bases, with 7 bases between them. This chain's CDR3 is CASSFGAQPQHF. DNA of the CDR3: TGTGCCAGCAGTTTCGGGGCCCAGCCCCAGCATTTT.

The rearrangement uses TRBV28 and TRBJ2-1; maybe TRBD1 (5 bases). Per germline, CDR1 MDHEN and CDR2 SYDVKM. The V and J ends lost 2 bases and 3 bases respectively, with 11 bases between them. The CDR3 loop spans 15 amino acids. The CDR3: CASSLALDSYNEQFF. As DNA, the CDR3 is TGTGCCAGCAGTTTAGCCTTAGACAGCTACAATGAGCAGTTCTTC.

This chain connects TRBV10-3 to TRBJ2-2; 10 positions agree with TRBD2. This CDR3 spans 16 amino acids. The germline V gene encodes CDR1 ENHRY and CDR2 SYGVKD. Losses at the gene ends were 7 bases for V and 0 bases for J; bases not matched to a gene: 5. The CDR3 region has the DNA TGTGCCATCAATAACCTAGCGGGAGCGAACACCGGGGAGCTGTTTTTT. Encoded protein: CAINNLAGANTGELFF.

The chain couples TRBV28 to TRBJ2-2; the match to TRBD2 covers 8 bases. The CDR3 has 16 amino acids. The germline V gene has CDR1 MDHEN and CDR2 SYDVKM. The ends lost 5 bases at V and 2 bases at J; junction bases unmatched: 7. CDR3 bases: TGTGCCAGCAGTAGGGGCGGGGGGTACAACACCGGGGAGCTGTTTTTT. It specifies CASSRGGGYNTGELFF.

The chain links TRBV19 to TRBJ2-1; 13 positions agree with TRBD2. V lost 8 bases and J lost 4; bases outside the gene matches: 8. The CDR3 is 16 residues long. Germline CDR1 LNHDA, CDR2 SQIVND (reference sequence). Written as DNA, the CDR3 is TGTGCCAGTTCCGGGACTAGCGGGGCTTGGTACAATGAGCAGTTCTTC. Translated: CASSGTSGAWYNEQFF. The variable domain in full, with the rest retrieved from reference TRBV19 and TRBJ2-1, is DGGITQSPKYLFRKEGQNVTLSCEQNLNHDAMYWYRQDPGQGLRLIYYSQIVNDFQKGDIAEGYSVSREKKESFPLTVTSAQKNPTAFYLCASSGTSGAWYNEQFFGPGTRLTVL.

The chain couples TRBV6-1 to TRBJ1-4; D is unclear. Per germline, CDR1 MNHNS and CDR2 SASEGT. The length of the CDR3 is 14 residues. The V end was cut by 3 bases, the J end by 2 bases, with 7 bases between. The DNA for the CDR3 is TGTGCCAGCAGTGAGTTGCGGACTAATGAAAAACTGTTTTTT. It is translated as CASSELRTNEKLFF.

The chain carries TRBV30 and TRBJ2-3, with a weak D call TRBD2 (6 bases). Trimming stripped 2 bases from V and 1 base from J, with 13 bases between. Germline CDR1 is GTSNPN and CDR2 is SVGIG (reference sequence). The CDR3 totals 15 residues. The CDR3 is CAWSTSGLGTDTQYF. DNA of the CDR3: TGTGCCTGGAGTACCTCGGGACTGGGCACAGATACGCAGTATTTT.